The text below deals with one T cell receptor beta chain. Its specificity is unknown. This specimen comes from a study of cytomegalovirus exposure and HLA in healthy donors. 60 Vbeta and 13 Jbeta primers were used in PCR. Measured with immunoSEQ multiplex PCR; TCRdb has only the in-frame clones, and not every one. The sample records roughly 140,000 clones, roughly 65% being singletons. General study points: TCR beta chains numbering some 160 were designated cytomegalovirus-associated. Previously analyzed data showed that most TCR beta V segments were productive at a frequency of about 90% or about 30%. CMV serostatus alone was available as immune exposure information.

This TCR came from a man in his sixties in good health and CMV-seronegative. The sequenced sample consisted of PBMCs.

The CDR3 DNA is TGTGCCAGCAGTGCCCCCGGGACAGGGAGGTTCACTGAAGCTTTCTTT. It is translated as CASSAPGTGRFTEAFF. This chain uses TRBV25-1 with TRBJ1-1; 9 bases line up with TRBD1. CDR1 is MGHDK, CDR2 SYGVNS, per germline. This CDR3 has 16 amino acids. After removal of 4 bases from V and 4 bases from J, the junction contained 10 bases not matched to a gene.